This entry lists 30 T cell receptor beta chains sequenced from one sample in a study of control samples from healthy donors and cancer patients. Generated by immunoSEQ multiplex PCR, the TCRdb table keeps only in-frame clones and is missing some. This table has roughly 220,000 clones, about 95% appearing once. The sample taken for sequencing was blood. The receptors stem from a man in his fifties in good health.

This CDR3 reads CAWRDKGSNQPQHF. DNA for the CDR3: TGTGCCTGGAGGGACAAAGGCAGCAATCAGCCCCAGCATTTT. The chain employs TRBV30 and TRBJ1-5; the D gene is possibly TRBD1 (5 bases). CDR3 length equals 14 residues. Trimming stripped 3 bases from V and 1 base from J, with 10 bases between. The germline CDR1 and CDR2 sequences are GTSNPN and SVGIG (reference sequence).

This chain links TRBV7-9 with TRBJ2-7; D may be TRBD1 or TRBD2 (5 bases each). The ends were cut back, 5 bases at V and 2 bases at J, with 13 bases in the middle. Germline CDR1 reads SEHNR; CDR2 reads FQNEAQ (reference sequence). The CDR3 is 14 residues long. In DNA form, the CDR3 reads TGTGCCAGCAGCCGGGGCGAGACAGCCTACGAGCAGTACGTC. Protein product: CASSRGETAYEQYV.

CDR3 protein: CASSGTTTTEQYF. For the CDR3, the DNA is TGTGCCAGCTCCGGGACTACTACAACCGAGCAGTACTTC. The V and J genes are TRBV6-6 and TRBJ2-7; 7 positions match TRBD2. This CDR3 is 13 amino acids long. Looked up from germline, CDR1 is MNHNY and CDR2 is SVGAGI (reference sequence). The V gene end was trimmed by 8 bases and the J gene end by 6 bases; junction bases not matched to a gene: 10.

Regarding this clone: This same CDR3 is encoded by further DNA sequences in the sample. The rearrangement links TRBV18 to TRBJ1-1, with 7 nucleotides matching TRBD1. The length of the CDR3 is 13 residues. V shed 4 bases and J 2 bases; nucleotides not matched to a gene: 1. Germline values: CDR1 KGHSH, CDR2 LQKENI. The CDR3 reads CASSRDSNTEAFF. The CDR3 DNA is TGTGCCAGCTCACGGGACAGCAACACTGAAGCTTTCTTT. The whole variable domain, filled in from reference TRBV18 and TRBJ1-1, reads NAGVMQNPRHLVRRRGQEARLRCSPMKGHSHVYWYRQLPEEGLKFMVYLQKENIIDESGMPKERFSAEFPKEGPSILRIQQVVRGDSAAYFCASSRDSNTEAFFGQGTRLTVV.

The J gene is TRBJ1-1, the V gene TRBV12-3 or TRBV12-4; D is undetermined. Between the trimmed V and J ends, which lost 5 bases and 7 bases, there was a span of 8 bases. There are 11 residues in the CDR3. Written as DNA, the CDR3 is TGTGCCAGCAGTCGCACCCATGAAGCTTTCTTT. Residues: CASSRTHEAFF.

The chain uses TRBV19 and TRBJ2-7, with 9 nucleotides matching TRBD1. The length of the CDR3 is 16 residues. The trim removed 2 bases at V and 1 base at J, leaving 6 bases unmatched. CDR1 and CDR2 (germline): LNHDA, SQIVND (reference sequence). CDR3 protein: CASSIRAGTGSYEQYF. Here the CDR3 DNA reads TGTGCCAGTAGTATAAGGGCCGGGACAGGGTCCTACGAGCAGTACTTC. The whole variable domain, remainder taken from reference TRBV19 and TRBJ2-7, is DGGITQSPKYLFRKEGQNVTLSCEQNLNHDAMYWYRQDPGQGLRLIYYSQIVNDFQKGDIAEGYSVSREKKESFPLTVTSAQKNPTAFYLCASSIRAGTGSYEQYFGPGTRLTVT.

The rearrangement joins TRBV28 to TRBJ2-5; 14 bases are shared with TRBD2. This CDR3 spans 16 amino acids. The germline gives CDR1 MDHEN, CDR2 SYDVKM. Trimming removed 5 bases from V and 7 bases from J; junction bases left unmatched: 9. Here the CDR3 reads CASSLGLAGESGTQYF. The CDR3 DNA follows: TGTGCCAGCAGTCTGGGACTAGCGGGGGAATCGGGGACCCAGTACTTC.

This clone was picked up a small number of times. The V call is TRBV6-2 or TRBV6-3, the J call TRBJ2-7; TRBD1 or TRBD2 may be the D gene (5 bases each). The germline V gene has CDR1 MNHEY and CDR2 SVGEGT. Trimming pared 3 bases from V and 9 bases from J, leaving 9 bases between. The CDR3 covers 11 residues. Written as DNA, the CDR3 is TGTGCCAGCAGTTATGGGACCTTGCAGTACGTC. Translation: CASSYGTLQYV.

V is TRBV10-2 and J is TRBJ2-7; tentative D call: TRBD1 (7 bases). Germline-derived CDR1 and CDR2 are WSHSY and SAAADI. CDR3 length equals 16 residues. V was shortened by 4 bases and J by 4 bases, with 20 bases between the two germline ends. This CDR3 is CASSGGGATGAYEQYF. The DNA for the CDR3 is TGCGCCAGCAGTGGGGGAGGAGCCACAGGGGCTTACGAGCAGTACTTC.

This chain uses TRBV11-2 with TRBJ2-5; D possibly corresponds to TRBD1 (6 bases). V was pared by 5 bases and J by 7 bases, with 17 bases between. This CDR3 has 14 amino acids. Per germline, CDR1 SGHAT and CDR2 FQNNGV. The CDR3 is CASSGPQGPGTQYF. In nucleotides, the CDR3 is TGTGCCAGCAGCGGACCGCAGGGGCCCGGGACCCAGTACTTC.

V usage is TRBV7-9 and J usage is TRBJ1-5, with TRBD1 matching 10 bases. V was pared by 3 bases and J by 5 bases, with 1 base of the junction left unmatched. The germline V gene has CDR1 SEHNR and CDR2 FQNEAQ (reference sequence). The CDR3 consists of 14 residues. The CDR3 nucleotides read TGTGCCAGCAGCTTGGGACAGGGGTATCAGCCCCAGCATTTT. Its translation is CASSLGQGYQPQHF.

In its sample, this clone was seen once. V usage is TRBV7-9 and J usage is TRBJ2-3; TRBD2 aligns across 10 bases. Germline V CDR1 and CDR2: SEHNR, FQNEAQ (reference sequence). The CDR3 has 15 amino acids. The J segment lost 5 bases and the V segment lost 4 bases, leaving 6 bases of the junction unmatched. As DNA, the CDR3 is TGTGCCAGCAGCTCCTACCTAGCGGGGGTAGATACGCAGTATTTT. It translates to CASSSYLAGVDTQYF.

This chain links TRBV11-2 with TRBJ2-3; no clear D. There are 13 residues in the CDR3. V was clipped by 3 bases and J by 4 bases, with 8 bases between them. The germline V gene encodes CDR1 SGHAT and CDR2 FQNNGV. The CDR3 reads CASSFLHADTQYF. The CDR3 DNA reads as TGTGCCAGCAGCTTCTTACACGCAGATACGCAGTATTTT. The full variable domain, with the rest looked up from reference TRBV11-2 and TRBJ2-3, is EAGVAQSPRYKIIEKRQSVAFWCNPISGHATLYWYQQILGQGPKLLIQFQNNGVVDDSQLPKDRFSAERLKGVDSTLKIQPAKLEDSAVYLCASSFLHADTQYFGPGTRLTVL.

The V and J genes are TRBV7-2 and TRBJ2-5, with 7 bases fitting TRBD2. This CDR3 spans 18 amino acids. With 0 bases clipped from V and 1 base from J, the junction kept 11 bases outside the gene matches. Germline lookup yields CDR1 SGHTA and CDR2 FQGNSA. This CDR3 reads CASSLAAGGGVRQETQYF. DNA of the CDR3: TGTGCCAGCAGCTTAGCGGCTGGTGGGGGGGTCCGCCAAGAGACCCAGTACTTC.

This rearrangement joins TRBV30 to TRBJ2-7; TRBD1 agrees at 10 bases. Trimming removed 6 bases from V and 5 bases from J; junction bases left unmatched: 10. Per germline, CDR1 GTSNPN and CDR2 SVGIG (reference sequence). The CDR3 length is 14 residues. The CDR3 protein is CACGPGQGFHEQYF. For the CDR3, the DNA is TGTGCCTGTGGGCCGGGACAGGGGTTCCACGAGCAGTACTTC.

Concerning this clone itself: This sample includes further DNA sequences coding for the same CDR3. Here the CDR3 DNA reads TGCGCCAGCAGCTTGGTAGCTGGGAACACCGGGGAGCTGTTTTTT. The encoded protein is CASSLVAGNTGELFF. V usage is TRBV5-1 and J usage is TRBJ2-2; no clear D. V dropped 0 bases and J dropped 1 base, with 7 bases sitting between them. Germline V gives CDR1 SGHRS, CDR2 YFSETQ. The CDR3 runs to 15 residues.

V and J are TRBV7-2 and TRBJ1-2, with a possible D match to TRBD1 (5 bases). The CDR3 contains 13 residues. V shed 4 bases and J shed 2 bases, with 8 bases lying between them. Per germline, CDR1 SGHTA and CDR2 FQGNSA. CDR3 bases: TGTGCCAGCAGCTCGGGACTGAACTATGGCTACACCTTC. Its protein product is CASSSGLNYGYTF.

V gene TRBV5-5 combines with J gene TRBJ1-5, with 7 bases that match TRBD1. Germline CDR1 and CDR2: SGHKS and YYEKEE (reference sequence). The CDR3 consists of 16 residues. V gave up 0 bases and J gave up 3 bases; unmatched junction bases: 6. CDR3 sequence (DNA): TGTGCCAGCAGCTTGGTGGGACAGCAGTTCAATCAGCCCCAGCATTTT. Its protein product is CASSLVGQQFNQPQHF.

The V call is TRBV24-1, the J call TRBJ2-7; D possibly corresponds to TRBD1 (7 bases). CDR1 and CDR2 from the germline V gene are KGHDR and SFDVKD. Trimming removed 3 bases at V and 2 bases at J, with 16 bases between. CDR3 length equals 16 residues. CDR3 nucleotide sequence: TGTGCCACCAGTGATCCCCAGGGGGGAAATCCCTACGAGCAGTACTTC. It translates to CATSDPQGGNPYEQYF.

J is TRBJ1-1 and V is TRBV29-1, with D possibly TRBD1 on 5 matching bases. Germline CDR1 reads SQVTM; CDR2 reads ANQGSEA. The CDR3 extends over 10 amino acids. V was pared by 7 bases and J by 4 bases, with 7 bases between. The CDR3 sequence is CSGGGTEAFF. CDR3 DNA: TGCAGCGGCGGGGGCACTGAAGCTTTCTTT.

The chain links TRBV7-2 to TRBJ2-1, with TRBD1 identical over 9 bases. The CDR3 length is 14 residues. Germline CDR1 and CDR2: SGHTA and FQGNSA. V trimming: 1 base; J trimming: 7 bases; junction bases outside the gene matches: 2. CDR3 region: CASSLDRGLNEQFF. DNA of the CDR3: TGTGCCAGCAGCTTAGACAGGGGGCTTAATGAGCAGTTCTTC.

The genes are TRBV6-5 and TRBJ1-4; D unresolved. The germline V and J ends were trimmed by 5 bases and 6 bases, with 13 bases remaining between them. Germline-derived CDR1 and CDR2 are MNHEY and SVGAGI. The CDR3 consists of 14 residues. The CDR3 sequence is CASSTPGVYEKLFF. Written as DNA, the CDR3 is TGTGCCAGCAGTACCCCCGGGGTCTATGAAAAACTGTTTTTT.

The chain couples TRBV5-5 to TRBJ1-1; D unclear. The CDR3 sequence is 16 residues long. Germline lookup yields CDR1 SGHKS and CDR2 YYEKEE (reference sequence). V lost 0 bases and J 11 bases, leaving 23 bases between the germline ends. The CDR3 here is CASSLAGRGPGGSAFF. The CDR3 nucleotides read TGTGCCAGCAGCTTGGCCGGCAGAGGGCCCGGAGGATCGGCTTTCTTT.

The chain couples TRBV6-6 to TRBJ1-4; D is undetermined. Between the trimmed V and J ends, which lost 3 bases and 11 bases, there was a span of 19 bases. Germline CDR1 is MNHNY and CDR2 is SVGAGI (reference sequence). The CDR3 is 15 amino acids. In DNA form, the CDR3 reads TGTGCCAGCAGTTATTCGGACCCCTCGCGGATTAAACTGTTTTTT. Amino acid sequence: CASSYSDPSRIKLFF.

Here the CDR3 reads CASSMRSGSYNEQFF. The CDR3 region has the DNA TGTGCCAGTAGTATGCGGTCAGGGAGCTACAATGAGCAGTTCTTC. This chain connects TRBV19 to TRBJ2-1; D could derive from TRBD1 or TRBD2 (5 bases each). Looked up from germline, CDR1 is LNHDA and CDR2 is SQIVND (reference sequence). With 3 bases removed from V and 3 bases from J, the gap between germline ends came to 12 bases. The CDR3 is 15 residues long.

The chain combines TRBV5-1 with TRBJ2-7; no clear D. CDR3 length: 15 amino acids. In germline, CDR1 is SGHRS, CDR2 YFSETQ. V lost 4 bases and J lost 2, with 16 bases in between. CDR3 region: CASSLAGSSAYEQYF. CDR3 DNA sequence: TGCGCCAGCAGCCTGGCCGGGTCCAGCGCCTACGAGCAGTACTTC. Complete variable domain (other parts from reference TRBV5-1 and TRBJ2-7): KAGVTQTPRYLIKTRGQQVTLSCSPISGHRSVSWYQQTPGQGLQFLFEYFSETQRNKGNFPGRFSGRQFSNSRSEMNVSTLELGDSALYLCASSLAGSSAYEQYFGPGTRLTVT.

The chain uses TRBV14 and TRBJ2-3, with D possibly being TRBD1 (6 bases). Between the trimmed V and J ends, which lost 5 bases and 4 bases, there was a span of 13 bases. Germline assignment: CDR1 SGHDN and CDR2 FVKESK. This CDR3 is built from 14 residues. The CDR3, as DNA: TGTGCCAGCAGCTATCGACAGGAGTCAGATACGCAGTATTTT. Amino acids: CASSYRQESDTQYF.

The chain combines TRBV28 with TRBJ1-4; 7 nucleotides agree with TRBD1. The CDR3 runs to 15 residues. Looked up from germline, CDR1 is MDHEN and CDR2 is SYDVKM. V shed 2 bases, J shed 11 bases, and the junction held 11 bases outside the gene matches. The CDR3 loop is CASSLNFRGQGKLFF. The DNA for the CDR3 is TGTGCCAGCAGTTTAAATTTTAGGGGGCAGGGGAAACTGTTTTTT.

This chain connects TRBV7-2 to TRBJ1-1; D is undetermined. The germline V and J ends were trimmed by 0 bases and 4 bases, with 6 bases remaining between them. The CDR3 is made up of 13 amino acids. Germline lookup yields CDR1 SGHTA and CDR2 FQGNSA. In DNA form, the CDR3 reads TGTGCCAGCAGCTTAGCGACGGGCACTGAAGCTTTCTTT. As protein: CASSLATGTEAFF.

The chain is built from TRBV7-9 and TRBJ1-1; TRBD1 matches 8 bases. The CDR3 is 13 residues long. Germline V gene lookup returns CDR1 SEHNR and CDR2 FQNEAQ (reference sequence). V lost 6 bases, J lost 6 bases, and 6 bases stayed unmatched. The CDR3: CASRSDRAAEAFF. For the CDR3, the DNA is TGTGCCAGCAGATCGGACAGGGCGGCTGAAGCTTTCTTT.